These T cell receptor beta chains were read from a single sample in a study of T-cell memory formation after mild COVID-19. TCRdb reprocessed the 5' RACE reads with MiXCR, giving one entry per CDR3 protein. The sample includes approximately 99,000 distinct CDR3 sequences, 18% of them seen just once. The sequencing input was PBMCs or a T cell subset sorted from them (not recorded which). All receptors come from a man younger than 35 who had mild COVID-19 (a few samples of this study predate the infection). Cell type and time point are not known. Both conserved end residues are part of each CDR3. A D gene is named only where the DNA matches it firmly. Expanded clones are given a class, and other clones once, few, many or no size at all.

. TRBJ2-1 TRBV6-7 . 15 TGTGCCAGCAGTTACCCCCGACCCTTCTCCAATGAGCAGTTCTTC CASSYPRPFSNEQFF
. TRBJ2-1 TRBV5-1 few 14 TGCGCCAGCAGCTTGCAGGGTACCTACAATGAGCAGTTCTTC CASSLQGTYNEQFF
. TRBJ2-3 TRBV27 few 13 TGTGCCAGCAGTGTCATAGTGGCAGATACGCAGTATTTT CASSVIVADTQYF
. TRBJ2-1 TRBV11-2 many 12 TGTGCCAGCAGCCTGAACAGGAATGAGCAGTTCTTC CASSLNRNEQFF
. TRBJ2-2 TRBV5-1 . 15 TGCGCCAGCAGCTTCGGCCATATAATGCCCGGGGAGCTGTTTTTT CASSFGHIMPGELFF
. TRBJ1-4 TRBV12-3/TRBV12-4 few 13 TGTGCCAGCAGTTACAGGGCAGGGGAAAAACTGTTTTTT CASSYRAGEKLFF
TRBD1 TRBJ1-1 TRBV12-3/TRBV12-4 . 14 TGTGCCAGCAGTTTTACAGGGGGCTCCACTGAAGCTTTCTTT CASSFTGGSTEAFF
TRBD1 TRBJ1-2 TRBV6-2/TRBV6-3 once 15 TGTGCCAGCAGTTCTCCGGGGGACAGAGGCTATGGCTACACCTTC CASSSPGDRGYGYTF
. TRBJ2-1 TRBV28 . 10 TGTGCCAGCAGCCGGCTCGAGCAGTTCTTC CASSRLEQFF
TRBD2 TRBJ2-2 TRBV7-3 . 20 TGTGCCAGCAGCCACGTCGCGCGGCGACTAGCGGGGGGGGACACCGGGGAGCTGTTTTTT CASSHVARRLAGGDTGELFF
TRBD2 TRBJ2-3 TRBV5-1 many 15 TGCGCCAGCAGCCCGGGACTAGCGGGCACAGATACGCAGTATTTT CASSPGLAGTDTQYF
. TRBJ2-6 TRBV20-1 . 15 TGCAGTGCTAGCGGTGGACAGACTGGGGCCAACGTCCTGACTTTC CSASGGQTGANVLTF
TRBD1 TRBJ1-6 TRBV10-3 . 14 TGTGCCATCAGTGAGGACAGGGGGCTTTCACCCCTCCACTTT CAISEDRGLSPLHF
. TRBJ2-5 TRBV5-5 . 13 TGTGCCAGCAGCTTGTACAGCCGAGAGACCCAGTACTTC CASSLYSRETQYF
TRBD1 TRBJ2-5 TRBV6-5 once 13 TGTGCCAGCAGGGGACAGGTTTTGAAGACCCAGTACTTC CASRGQVLKTQYF
. TRBJ2-5 TRBV5-6 few 14 TGTGCCAGCAGCAGAAGGAGTGCAGGAGAGACCCAGTACTTC CASSRRSAGETQYF
TRBD2 TRBJ2-1 TRBV20-1 few 14 TGCAGTGCAAATCTAGCGGGGGGCTGGAATGAGCAGTTCTTC CSANLAGGWNEQFF
TRBD2 TRBJ2-3 TRBV7-3 once 14 TGTGCCAGCAGCATAGCGGGGGGCACAGATACGCAGTATTTT CASSIAGGTDTQYF
TRBD1 TRBJ2-2 TRBV24-1 few 16 TGTGCCACCAGTGATTTAAACAGGGGGCTCAGCGGGGAGCTGTTTTTT CATSDLNRGLSGELFF